This T cell receptor beta chain was obtained from a study of patients and donors after allogeneic stem cell transplantation. TCRdb reprocessed the RT-PCR reads via MiXCR and lists one record per CDR3 protein. Of more than 850,000 distinct CDR3 sequences listed, about a sixth were seen once; the top ten hold roughly 6.4%. Trimming took off 6 bases at V and 0 bases at J, with 12 bases between the two ends. Looked up from germline, CDR1 is ENHRY and CDR2 is SYGVKD. This CDR3 comprises 15 residues. The TCR originated in a human donor who was either an allogeneic HSCT recipient or a stem cell or donor lymphocyte infusion donor (not recorded which). It is not recorded whose cells these are; they may come from a transplant donor. This chain connects TRBV10-3 to TRBJ1-3; the D gene is possibly TRBD1 (6 bases). Sequenced sample: blood, either unsorted or a sorted T cell fraction (not recorded which). In nucleotides, the CDR3 is TGTGCCATCAGGGACAGAAGTTACTCTGGAAACACCATATATTTT. It translates to CAIRDRSYSGNTIYF.